This T cell receptor (beta chain) was identified in a study of T cell changes during pregnancy in multiple sclerosis. Assay used: immunoSEQ multiplex PCR; TCRdb lists only in-frame clones, some missing. The repertoire holds around 20,000 clones, with approximately 87% as singletons. In germline, CDR1 is LGHNA, CDR2 YSLEER. V was shortened by 0 bases and J by 0 bases, with 8 bases between the two germline ends. This CDR3 comprises 15 residues. Specimen: CD8+ T cells from peripheral blood mononuclear cells, collected after pregnancy. The sequence derives from a female donor with multiple sclerosis, enrolled in a pregnancy study. This chain uses TRBV4-3 with TRBJ1-1; D is unresolved. Written as DNA, the CDR3 is TGCGCCAGCAGCCAAGATGCTTCGGTGAACACTGAAGCTTTCTTT. Protein product: CASSQDASVNTEAFF.